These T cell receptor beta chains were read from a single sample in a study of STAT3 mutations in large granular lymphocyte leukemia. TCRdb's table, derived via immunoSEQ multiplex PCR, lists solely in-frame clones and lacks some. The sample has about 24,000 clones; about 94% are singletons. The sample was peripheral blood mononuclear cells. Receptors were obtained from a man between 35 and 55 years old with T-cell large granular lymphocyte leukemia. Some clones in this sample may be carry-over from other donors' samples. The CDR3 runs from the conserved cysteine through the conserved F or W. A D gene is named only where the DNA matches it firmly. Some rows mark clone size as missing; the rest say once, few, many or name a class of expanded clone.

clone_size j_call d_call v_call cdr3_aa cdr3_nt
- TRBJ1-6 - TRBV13 CASSSRGSPLHF TGTGCCAGCAGCTCCCGGGGTTCACCCCTCCACTTT
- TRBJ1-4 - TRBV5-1 CASSLGTNEKLFF TGCGCCAGCAGCTTGGGAACTAATGAAAAACTGTTTTTT
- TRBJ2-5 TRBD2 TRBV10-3 CAISEASGGHQETQYF TGTGCCATCAGTGAAGCGAGCGGGGGACACCAAGAGACCCAGTACTTC
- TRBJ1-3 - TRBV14 CASSQVGRSGNTIYF TGTGCCAGCAGCCAAGTGGGTCGCTCTGGAAACACCATATATTTT
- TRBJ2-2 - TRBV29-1 CSVGPNTGELFF TGCAGCGTTGGGCCGAACACCGGGGAGCTGTTTTTT
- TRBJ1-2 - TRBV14 CASSPDVLYGYTF TGTGCCAGCAGCCCGGACGTCCTTTATGGCTACACCTTC
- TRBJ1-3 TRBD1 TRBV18 CASSPADRVKGNTIYF TGTGCCAGCTCACCCGCTGACAGGGTAAAGGGAAACACCATATATTTT
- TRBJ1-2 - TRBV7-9 CASSLGARGKGGYTF TGTGCCAGCAGCTTAGGGGCCCGGGGGAAGGGTGGCTACACCTTC
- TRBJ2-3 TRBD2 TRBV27 CASSLNSGGAGTDTQYF TGTGCCAGCAGTTTGAATAGCGGGGGGGCCGGCACAGATACGCAGTATTTT
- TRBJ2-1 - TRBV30 CAWSVLENEQFF TGTGCCTGGAGTGTACTAGAGAATGAGCAGTTCTTC
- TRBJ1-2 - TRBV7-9 CASSWGVGQIGYTF TGTGCCAGCAGCTGGGGGGTAGGACAGATTGGCTACACCTTC
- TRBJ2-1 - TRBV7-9 CASSSGAVSYNEQFF TGTGCCAGCAGCTCGGGGGCCGTTTCCTACAATGAGCAGTTCTTC
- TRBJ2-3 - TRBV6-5 CASSRDRSTDTQYF TGTGCCAGCAGCCGGGACCGTAGCACAGATACGCAGTATTTT
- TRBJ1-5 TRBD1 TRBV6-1 CASRGDRTNQPQHF TGTGCCAGCAGGGGGGACAGGACCAATCAGCCCCAGCATTTT
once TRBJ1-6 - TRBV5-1 CASTPGADGNSPLHF TGCGCCAGCACCCCTGGGGCCGACGGGAATTCACCCCTCCACTTT
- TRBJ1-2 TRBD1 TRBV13 CASSLHPGQGIPGYTF TGTGCCAGCAGCCTCCACCCGGGACAGGGCATTCCGGGCTACACCTTC
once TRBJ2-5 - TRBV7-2 CASSYTDSHRETQYF TGTGCCAGCAGCTATACGGACAGTCACCGGGAGACCCAGTACTTC
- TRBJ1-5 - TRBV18 CASSPQPDQPQHF TGTGCCAGCTCACCTCAGCCTGATCAGCCCCAGCATTTT
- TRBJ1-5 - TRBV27 CASSFGGSKQPQHF TGTGCCAGCAGTTTTGGAGGATCGAAACAGCCCCAGCATTTT
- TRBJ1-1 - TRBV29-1 CSVEDGERNTEAFF TGCAGCGTTGAAGATGGCGAACGGAACACTGAAGCTTTCTTT
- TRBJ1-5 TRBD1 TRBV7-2 CASSLNFRQGSNQPQHF TGTGCCAGCAGCTTAAACTTTAGACAGGGTAGCAATCAGCCCCAGCATTTT
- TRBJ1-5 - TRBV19 CASSVRSNQPQHF TGTGCCAGTAGTGTACGTAGCAATCAGCCCCAGCATTTT
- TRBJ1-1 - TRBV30 CAWSTRGPVAFF TGTGCCTGGAGCACCAGGGGTCCTGTAGCTTTCTTT
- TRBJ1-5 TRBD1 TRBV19 CASTGTGGGQPQHF TGTGCCAGTACCGGGACAGGGGGGGGTCAGCCCCAGCATTTT
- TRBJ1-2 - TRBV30 CAWAGPLGYTF TGTGCCTGGGCCGGGCCTTTGGGCTACACCTTC
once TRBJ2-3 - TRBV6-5 CASSYSQSANTQYF TGTGCCAGCAGTTACTCCCAGTCGGCCAATACGCAGTATTTT
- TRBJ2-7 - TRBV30 CALSGGHSYEQYF TGTGCCTTATCGGGGGGCCATTCCTACGAGCAGTACTTC
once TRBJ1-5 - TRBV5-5 CASSLSFGTSEGPQHF TGTGCCAGCAGCTTATCATTTGGGACGTCGGAGGGGCCCCAGCATTTT
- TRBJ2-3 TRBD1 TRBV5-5 CASSPRGQSDTQYF TGTGCCAGCAGCCCCAGGGGGCAGTCAGATACGCAGTATTTT
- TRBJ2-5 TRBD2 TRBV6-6 CASRGFGTTSETQYF TGTGCCAGCAGGGGATTCGGGACTACCTCGGAGACCCAGTACTTC
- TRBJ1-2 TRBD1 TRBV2 CASTRSTGNYGYTF TGTGCCAGCACCAGATCGACAGGGAACTATGGCTACACCTTC
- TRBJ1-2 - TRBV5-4 CASSLEQGPRRHYGYTF TGTGCCAGCAGCTTGGAGCAGGGCCCACGACGACACTATGGCTACACCTTC
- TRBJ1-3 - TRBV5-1 CASSLELSGNTIYF TGCGCCAGCAGCTTGGAGCTCTCTGGAAACACCATATATTTT
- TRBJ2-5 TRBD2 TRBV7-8 CASSLGVRGGYQETQYF TGTGCCAGCAGCTTAGGCGTGCGGGGGGGGTACCAAGAGACCCAGTACTTC
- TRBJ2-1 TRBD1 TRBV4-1 CASSQSPGGEDEQFF TGCGCCAGCAGCCAAAGCCCAGGGGGCGAAGATGAGCAGTTCTTC
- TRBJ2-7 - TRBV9 CASSLGGGTHEQYF TGTGCCAGCAGCCTGGGAGGCGGGACCCACGAGCAGTACTTC
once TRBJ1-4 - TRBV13 CASSLNKEVTEKLFF TGTGCCAGCAGCTTAAATAAGGAGGTTACTGAAAAACTGTTTTTT
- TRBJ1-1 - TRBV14 CASSRAGALNTEAFF TGTGCCAGCAGCCGAGCCGGGGCCCTGAACACTGAAGCTTTCTTT
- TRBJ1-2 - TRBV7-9 CASSLAGSTPNYGYTF TGTGCCAGCAGCCTCGCTGGGTCTACTCCTAACTATGGCTACACCTTC
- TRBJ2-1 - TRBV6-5 CASSYSLTDYNEQFF TGTGCCAGCAGTTACAGTCTGACAGATTACAATGAGCAGTTCTTC
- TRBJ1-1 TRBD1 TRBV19 CASHRGQVLTEAFF TGTGCCAGCCACCGTGGACAGGTGCTCACTGAAGCTTTCTTT
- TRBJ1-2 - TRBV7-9 CASSLSTVSLYGYTF TGTGCCAGCAGCTTATCGACAGTGAGCCTATATGGCTACACCTTC
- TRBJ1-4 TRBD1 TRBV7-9 CASSSTGLREKLFF TGTGCCAGCAGTTCGACAGGGTTAAGGGAAAAACTGTTTTTT
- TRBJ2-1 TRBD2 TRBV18 CASSPPGTSGGGSYNEQFF TGTGCCAGCTCACCACCGGGTACTAGCGGGGGGGGATCCTACAATGAGCAGTTCTTC
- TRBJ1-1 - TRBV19 CASSIDDGGTEAFF TGTGCCAGTAGTATAGATGACGGGGGCACTGAAGCTTTCTTT
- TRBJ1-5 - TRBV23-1 CASSRWGRHSNQPQHF TGCGCCAGCAGTCGGTGGGGCAGACATAGCAATCAGCCCCAGCATTTT
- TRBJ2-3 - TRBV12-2 CASRLDKGVTDTQYF TGTGCAAGTCGCTTAGATAAGGGGGTTACAGATACGCAGTATTTT
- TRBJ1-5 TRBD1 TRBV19 CASSMTRMDRGYQPQHF TGTGCCAGTAGTATGACCAGGATGGACAGGGGATATCAGCCCCAGCATTTT
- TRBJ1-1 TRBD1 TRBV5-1 CASRPGQGAEAFF TGCGCCAGCAGGCCCGGACAGGGGGCTGAAGCTTTCTTT
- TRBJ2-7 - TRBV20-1 CSAPRGYEQYF TGCAGTGCTCCTCGGGGCTACGAGCAGTACTTC
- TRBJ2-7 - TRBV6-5 CASRSAYEQYF TGTGCCAGCAGGTCAGCTTACGAGCAGTACTTC
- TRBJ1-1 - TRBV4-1 CASSQGRVEVGTEAFF TGCGCCAGCAGCCAGGGCAGGGTAGAAGTGGGGACTGAAGCTTTCTTT
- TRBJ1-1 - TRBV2 CASSGQLNTEAFF TGTGCCAGCAGTGGTCAGTTGAACACTGAAGCTTTCTTT